The present TCR beta chain was sequenced within a study of CD8+ T cells in alopecia areata. Study-wide results and caveats: Whereas mice showed it more clearly, TCR sharing across patients was murkier, possibly because of HLA. Higher clonality was seen in lesional scalp than in normal scalp, especially in alopecia totalis/universalis.

Points on this clone: Its antigen is currently unknown.

The CDR3 covers 15 residues. J was trimmed by 2 bases and V by 1 base; bases with no gene match: 5. Germline CDR1 is MGHDK and CDR2 is SYGVNS. The researchers isolated CD4+ and CD8+ T cells from PBMCs by sorting. Extracted RNA was reverse transcribed, and the resulting cDNA served as sequencing template. Assay used: immunoSEQ multiplex PCR; TCRdb lists only in-frame clones, some missing. The sample yields about 150,000 clones, 50% to 60% seen once. Specimen: CD4+ T cells sorted from blood. This chain joins TRBV25-1 and TRBJ2-7; 7 positions agree with TRBD1. This TCR was sampled from a human donor in good health. In DNA form, the CDR3 reads TGTGCCAGCAGTGAATCAAAGGGACAGACCTACGAGCAGTACTTC. Translation gives CASSESKGQTYEQYF.